Detailed here is one TCR beta chain. The sample is drawn from a study of blood T cell repertoires in COVID-19. Study information: COVID-19 samples collected from the United States, Italy and Spain covered acute and convalescent phases. Sources were T cells, B-cell-depleted T cells, or PBMCs; the material itself was cDNA or gDNA.

Per the germline V gene, CDR1 is SNHLY and CDR2 is FYNNEI. Trimming shortened V by 4 bases and J by 0 bases, and 13 bases separated the two germline ends. The CDR3 extends over 15 amino acids. The repertoire was sequenced with immunoSEQ multiplex PCR; TCRdb's copy has only in-frame clones and lacks some. Altogether about 140,000 clones are present, 80% to 85% being singletons, with the ten largest covering 7.5% to 8.5%. This TCR was recovered from a human donor in a cohort sampled during active COVID-19. Sequencing input: peripheral blood. The genes are TRBV2 and TRBJ2-7; D unresolved. The CDR3 is CASSVEHSRSYEQYF. CDR3 in DNA: TGTGCCAGCAGTGTAGAACATAGCCGCTCCTACGAGCAGTACTTC.